This T cell receptor beta chain emerged from a study of PD-1 blockade in classical Hodgkin lymphoma. Germline CDR1 and CDR2: ENHRY and SYGVKD. This CDR3 spans 13 amino acids. The V segment lost 8 bases and the J segment 5 bases; nucleotides outside the gene matches: 4. The sample's time point: cycle 4 day 1 (C4D1), after about 6 weeks of nivolumab. Exposure to brentuximab vedotin varied, and each patient had relapsed following autologous stem cell transplantation. Clones were read by immunoSEQ multiplex PCR, and TCRdb kept only the in-frame ones, dropping some. The sample shows roughly 49,000 clones, nearly 90% of them seen only once.

The sequence was obtained from a human donor with classical Hodgkin lymphoma. The chain carries TRBV10-3 and TRBJ2-5, with TRBD2 identical over 11 bases. The sample consisted of peripheral blood mononuclear cells (PBMCs), taken before the fourth cycle of nivolumab. CDR3 DNA: TGTGCCATCGGAGTAGCGGGAGGGGAGACCCAGTACTTC. Amino acid sequence: CAIGVAGGETQYF.